The TCR beta chain under discussion was sequenced for a study of blood T cell repertoires in COVID-19. The data were produced by immunoSEQ multiplex PCR, yet TCRdb's version contains in-frame clones alone and is incomplete. This sample carries about 200,000 clones, around 86% of them seen once, and the ten largest clones take about 4.1%. Sequencing input: peripheral blood. This TCR came from a man aged 50-59 years with acute or convalescent COVID-19.

CDR3 DNA: TGCAGCGTCTCAGGGGGCGAAGTCACAGATACGCAGTATTTT. Protein sequence: CSVSGGEVTDTQYF. The V gene is TRBV29-1, the J gene TRBJ2-3; 8 bases are a match to TRBD1. This CDR3 spans 14 amino acids. J gave up 2 bases and V 6 bases, and 7 bases lay outside the gene matches. CDR1 SQVTM and CDR2 ANQGSEA come from the germline V gene.